The 8 T cell receptor beta chains below come from one sample, sequenced in a study of breast tumors, draining lymph nodes, adjacent tissues. Samples came from axillary lymph nodes draining the breast cancer. MiXCR, applied by TCRdb to the multiplex PCR reads, yields one record per CDR3 protein. The data show 150,000 to 200,000 distinct CDR3 sequences, around 33% seen once. Sequencing was performed on axillary lymph node tissue. These receptor sequences come from a female donor with breast cancer. Some clones in this sample may be carry-over from other donors' samples.

Ten or more counts support this clonotype. V usage is TRBV29-1 and J usage is TRBJ2-7; 8 bases are shared with TRBD1. The length of the CDR3 is 13 residues. Germline trimming cut 5 bases from V and 2 bases from J; bases unmatched to any gene: 5. Germline-derived CDR1 and CDR2 are SQVTM and ANQGSEA. For the CDR3, the DNA is TGCAGCGTTATCGGACAGGGTCCCTACGAGCAGTACTTC. Translating it yields CSVIGQGPYEQYF.

This rearrangement joins TRBV30 to TRBJ1-6, with 9 bases fitting TRBD1. The V segment lost 1 base and the J segment 7 bases; nucleotides outside the gene matches: 2. The CDR3 runs 14 residues. From germline, CDR1 is GTSNPN and CDR2 SVGIG (reference sequence). The CDR3 region has the DNA TGTGCCTGGAGTGGGGGGACAGGGAATTCACCCCTCCACTTT. It specifies CAWSGGTGNSPLHF.

This clonotype appeared many times. V gene TRBV19 combines with J gene TRBJ1-2; D uncertain. Trimming took 3 bases from V and 7 from J, leaving 15 bases between them. Germline loops: CDR1 LNHDA, CDR2 SQIVND (reference sequence). The CDR3 spans 14 residues. The CDR3 protein is CASSITEQGRGYTF. Here the CDR3 DNA reads TGTGCCAGTAGTATCACGGAGCAAGGTCGTGGCTACACCTTC.

As concerns this clonotype: Sequence at one end of the junction differs from germline and may be a read error. The V and J genes are TRBV6-1 and TRBJ2-2, with D maybe TRBD1 (6 bases). The germline CDR1 and CDR2 sequences are MNHNS and SASEGT. The CDR3 totals 14 residues. The CDR3 region is CASSGQVNTGELSW. The DNA of the CDR3 is TGTGCCAGCAGTGGACAGGTGAACACCGGGGAGCTGTCTTGG.

This clonotype was recorded at least ten times. The V gene is TRBV6-5, the J gene TRBJ1-6; D remains ambiguous. CDR1 is MNHEY and CDR2 is SVGAGI in the germline V gene. Trimming took 0 bases from V and 0 from J, leaving 9 bases between them. The CDR3 loop spans 17 amino acids. This CDR3 reads CASSYSPLSSYNSPLHF. CDR3 in DNA: TGTGCCAGCAGTTACTCGCCACTGAGCTCCTATAATTCACCCCTCCACTTT.

About this clonotype: Its ends do not fully match the called genes, so a read error is possible. The chain uses TRBV6-1 and TRBJ2-7; maybe TRBD1 (6 bases). The CDR3 totals 14 residues. Looked up from germline, CDR1 is MNHNS and CDR2 is SASEGT. The DNA of the CDR3 is TGTGCCAGCAGTCAAGCCGGGGCAGGGGCCGAGCAGTACTTC. This translates into CASSQAGAGAEQYF.

This clonotype was seen ten or more times. The V and J genes are TRBV20-1 and TRBJ2-2; D possibly corresponds to TRBD2 (6 bases). Between the trimmed V and J ends, which lost 6 bases and 6 bases, there was a span of 17 bases. This CDR3 has 14 amino acids. The V gene's germline CDR1 is DFQATT and CDR2 SNEGSKA (reference sequence). The CDR3 DNA follows: TGCAGTGCCCAAGAAGGAACTAGCCCCGGGGAGCTGTTTTTT. Translation gives CSAQEGTSPGELFF.

As concerns this clonotype: Being one base from a much bigger clone, this may be a read error. The chain joins TRBV5-1 to TRBJ2-5; D is possibly TRBD1 (6 bases). Per the germline V gene, CDR1 is SGHRS and CDR2 is YFSETQ. The CDR3 has 14 amino acids. This chain's CDR3 is CASRSRQDQEAQYF. CDR3 in DNA: TGCGCCAGCAGGTCTCGACAGGATCAAGAGGCCCAGTACTTC.